The 2 T cell receptor beta chains given below trace back to one sample, sequenced in a study of siplizumab effects on memory and regulatory T cells. Assay used: immunoSEQ multiplex PCR; TCRdb lists only in-frame clones, some missing. Here the sample spans over 60,000 clones, less than 95% being singletons. Input material: CD8+ T cells sorted from blood. All receptors derive from a human donor in good health.

CDR3 sequence (DNA): TGTGCCAGTAGTATAGTGCAGGGATGGGAGCAGTACTTC. It yields the protein CASSIVQGWEQYF. The chain links TRBV19 to TRBJ2-7; possibly TRBD1 for D (5 bases). Deletions cut 1 base from V and 7 bases from J, with 11 bases between. This CDR3 region has 13 residues. In germline, CDR1 is LNHDA, CDR2 SQIVND (reference sequence).

The rearrangement links TRBV9 to TRBJ1-1; D unresolved. Germline V gene lookup returns CDR1 SGDLS and CDR2 YYNGEE. V was pared by 0 bases and J by 1 base, with 4 bases between. The CDR3 length is 13 residues. The CDR3 region is CASSVGPNTEAFF. The CDR3 coding sequence is TGTGCCAGCAGCGTAGGCCCGAACACTGAAGCTTTCTTT.